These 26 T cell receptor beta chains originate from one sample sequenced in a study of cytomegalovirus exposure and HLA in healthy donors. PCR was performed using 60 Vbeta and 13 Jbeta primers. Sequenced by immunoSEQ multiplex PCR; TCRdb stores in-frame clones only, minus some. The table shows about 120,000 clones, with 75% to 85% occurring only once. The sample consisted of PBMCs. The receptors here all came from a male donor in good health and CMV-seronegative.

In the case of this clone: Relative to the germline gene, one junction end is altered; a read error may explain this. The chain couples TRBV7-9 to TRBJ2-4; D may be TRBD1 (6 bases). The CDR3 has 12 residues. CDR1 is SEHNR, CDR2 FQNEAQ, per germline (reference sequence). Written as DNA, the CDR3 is TGTTCCAGCAGCCTGAAGGGGGTTATGGCGTACTTC. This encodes CSSSLKGVMAYF.

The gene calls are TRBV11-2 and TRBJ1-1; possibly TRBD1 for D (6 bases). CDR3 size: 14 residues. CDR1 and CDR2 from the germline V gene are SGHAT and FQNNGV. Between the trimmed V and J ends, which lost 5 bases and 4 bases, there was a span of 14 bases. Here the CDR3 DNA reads TGTGCCAGCAGCACCGGGGACATTACCACTGAAGCTTTCTTT. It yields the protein CASSTGDITTEAFF.

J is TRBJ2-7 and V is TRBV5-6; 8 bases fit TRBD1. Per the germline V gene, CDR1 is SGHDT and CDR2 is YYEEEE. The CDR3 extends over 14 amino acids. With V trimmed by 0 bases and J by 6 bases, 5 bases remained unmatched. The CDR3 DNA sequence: TGTGCCAGCAGCTTGGGAGCAGGGGGCCTCGAGCAGTACTTC. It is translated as CASSLGAGGLEQYF.

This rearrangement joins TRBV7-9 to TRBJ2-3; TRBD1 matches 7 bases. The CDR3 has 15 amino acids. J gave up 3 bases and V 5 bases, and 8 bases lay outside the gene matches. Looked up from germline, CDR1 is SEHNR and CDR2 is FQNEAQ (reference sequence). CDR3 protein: CASSRIRQGTDTQYF. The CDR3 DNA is TGTGCCAGCAGCCGAATACGACAGGGAACAGATACGCAGTATTTT.

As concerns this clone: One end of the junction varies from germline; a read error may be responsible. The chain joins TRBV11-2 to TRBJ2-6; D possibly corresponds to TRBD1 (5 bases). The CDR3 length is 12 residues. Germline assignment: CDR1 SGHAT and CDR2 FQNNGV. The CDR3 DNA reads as TGTGCCGGGATACCTGGGGCCAACGGCCTGACTTTC. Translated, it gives CAGIPGANGLTF. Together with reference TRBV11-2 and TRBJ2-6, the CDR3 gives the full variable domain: EAGVAQSPRYKIIEKRQSVAFWCNPISGHATLYWYQQILGQGPKLLIQFQNNGVVDDSQLPKDRFSAERLKGVDSTLKIQPAKLEDSAVYLCAGIPGANGLTFGAGSRLTVL.

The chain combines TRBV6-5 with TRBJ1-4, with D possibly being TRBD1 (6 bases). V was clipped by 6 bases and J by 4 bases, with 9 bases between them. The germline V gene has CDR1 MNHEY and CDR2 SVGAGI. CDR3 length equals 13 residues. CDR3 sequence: CASRQGNNEKLFF. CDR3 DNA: TGTGCCAGCAGACAGGGTAATAATGAAAAACTGTTTTTT.

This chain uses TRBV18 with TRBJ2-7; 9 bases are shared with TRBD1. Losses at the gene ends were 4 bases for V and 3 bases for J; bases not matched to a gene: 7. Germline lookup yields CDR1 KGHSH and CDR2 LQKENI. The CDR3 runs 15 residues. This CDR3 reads CASSLGQGKVYEQYF. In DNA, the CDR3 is TGTGCCAGCTCACTGGGACAGGGAAAGGTCTACGAGCAGTACTTC.

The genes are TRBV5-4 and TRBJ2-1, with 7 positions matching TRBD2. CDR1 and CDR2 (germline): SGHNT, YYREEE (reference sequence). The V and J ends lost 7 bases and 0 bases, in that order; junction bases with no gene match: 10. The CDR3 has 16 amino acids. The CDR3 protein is CASAFGGSNSYNEQFF. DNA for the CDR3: TGTGCCAGCGCTTTCGGCGGGAGTAACTCCTACAATGAGCAGTTCTTC.

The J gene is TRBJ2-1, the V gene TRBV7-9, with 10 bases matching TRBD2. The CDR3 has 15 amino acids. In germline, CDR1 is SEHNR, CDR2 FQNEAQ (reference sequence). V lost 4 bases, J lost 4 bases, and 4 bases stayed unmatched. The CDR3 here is CASSSLAGAYNEQFF. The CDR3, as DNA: TGTGCCAGCAGCTCCCTAGCGGGGGCGTACAATGAGCAGTTCTTC.

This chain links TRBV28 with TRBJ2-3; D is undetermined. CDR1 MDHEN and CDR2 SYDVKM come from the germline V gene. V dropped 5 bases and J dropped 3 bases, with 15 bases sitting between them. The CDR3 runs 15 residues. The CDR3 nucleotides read TGTGCCAGCAGTCCTCCCCGGATGAGGACAGATACGCAGTATTTT. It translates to CASSPPRMRTDTQYF.

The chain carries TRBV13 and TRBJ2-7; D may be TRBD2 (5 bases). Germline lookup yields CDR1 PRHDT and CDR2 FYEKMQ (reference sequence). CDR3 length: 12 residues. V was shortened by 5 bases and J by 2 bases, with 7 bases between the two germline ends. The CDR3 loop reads CASSPGTYEQYF. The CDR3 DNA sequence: TGTGCCAGCAGCCCCGGGACCTACGAGCAGTACTTC.

The CDR3 sequence is CASSYDHAGGPRNEQFF. The CDR3 nucleotides read TGTGCCAGTAGTTACGACCACGCGGGAGGGCCGCGCAATGAGCAGTTCTTC. This chain uses TRBV19 with TRBJ2-1; 9 nucleotides align to TRBD2. The CDR3 is 17 amino acids. The junction had 14 bases not matched to a gene; V was cut back by 5 bases and J by 6 bases. Germline loops: CDR1 LNHDA, CDR2 SQIVND (reference sequence).

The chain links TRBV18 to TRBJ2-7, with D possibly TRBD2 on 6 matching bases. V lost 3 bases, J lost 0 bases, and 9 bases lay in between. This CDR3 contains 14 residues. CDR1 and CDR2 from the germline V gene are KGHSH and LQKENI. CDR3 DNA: TGTGCCAGCTCACCTAGCGGAAGCTCCTACGAGCAGTACTTC. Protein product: CASSPSGSSYEQYF.

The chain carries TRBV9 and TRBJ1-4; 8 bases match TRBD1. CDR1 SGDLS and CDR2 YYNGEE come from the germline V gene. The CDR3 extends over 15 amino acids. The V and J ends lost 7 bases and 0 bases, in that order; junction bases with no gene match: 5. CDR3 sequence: CASSGTGSTNEKLFF. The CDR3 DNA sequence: TGTGCCAGCTCGGGGACAGGATCAACTAATGAAAAACTGTTTTTT.

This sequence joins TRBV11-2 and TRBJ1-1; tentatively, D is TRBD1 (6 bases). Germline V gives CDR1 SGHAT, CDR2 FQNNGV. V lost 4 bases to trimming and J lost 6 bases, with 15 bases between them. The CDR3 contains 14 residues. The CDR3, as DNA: TGTGCCAGCAGCTCCCGGGACAATTCGGCTGAAGCTTTCTTT. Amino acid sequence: CASSSRDNSAEAFF.

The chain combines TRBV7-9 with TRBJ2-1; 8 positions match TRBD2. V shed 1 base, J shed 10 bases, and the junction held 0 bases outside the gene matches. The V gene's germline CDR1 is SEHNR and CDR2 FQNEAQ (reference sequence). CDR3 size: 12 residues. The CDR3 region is CASSLGGREQFF. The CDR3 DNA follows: TGTGCCAGCAGCTTAGGCGGGAGGGAGCAGTTCTTC.

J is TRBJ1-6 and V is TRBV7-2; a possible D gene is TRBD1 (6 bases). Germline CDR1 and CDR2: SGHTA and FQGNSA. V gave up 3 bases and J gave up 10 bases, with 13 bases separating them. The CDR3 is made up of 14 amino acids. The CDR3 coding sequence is TGTGCCAGCAGCTTTAAGGGGGTAGGATCACCCCTCCACTTT. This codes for CASSFKGVGSPLHF.

Here the CDR3 reads CASSSRLEPDTQYF. The CDR3 nucleotides are TGTGCCAGCAGCTCGCGACTAGAGCCAGATACGCAGTATTTT. The genes are TRBV11-2 and TRBJ2-3; D is perhaps TRBD2 (6 bases). This CDR3 has 14 amino acids. The germline V and J ends were trimmed by 4 bases and 4 bases, with 12 bases remaining between them. CDR1 and CDR2 (germline): SGHAT, FQNNGV.

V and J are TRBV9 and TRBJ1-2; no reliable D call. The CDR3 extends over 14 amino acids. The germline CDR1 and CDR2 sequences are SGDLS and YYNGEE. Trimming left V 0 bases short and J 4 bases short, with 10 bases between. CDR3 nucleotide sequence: TGTGCCAGCAGCGTAGGTGGCGGCCCCTATGGCTACACCTTC. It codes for CASSVGGGPYGYTF.

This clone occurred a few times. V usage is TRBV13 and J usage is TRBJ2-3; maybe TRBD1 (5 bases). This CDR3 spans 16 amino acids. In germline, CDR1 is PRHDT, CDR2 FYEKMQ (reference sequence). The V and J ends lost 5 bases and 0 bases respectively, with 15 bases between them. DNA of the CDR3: TGTGCCAGCAGCACCAGGGCACTCCTGAGCACAGATACGCAGTATTTT. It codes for CASSTRALLSTDTQYF. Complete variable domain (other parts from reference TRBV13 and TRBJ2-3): AAGVIQSPRHLIKEKRETATLKCYPIPRHDTVYWYQQGPGQDPQFLISFYEKMQSDKGSIPDRFSAQQFSDYHSELNMSSLELGDSALYFCASSTRALLSTDTQYFGPGTRLTVL.

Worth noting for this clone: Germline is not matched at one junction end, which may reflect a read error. The CDR3 DNA follows: TGTTCCAGCAGCTTATCAGAGGCCTGGCAGACCCAGTACTTC. Amino acid sequence: CSSSLSEAWQTQYF. This rearrangement joins TRBV7-9 to TRBJ2-5; D gene uncertain. CDR3 length: 14 residues. CDR1 SEHNR and CDR2 FQNEAQ come from the germline V gene (reference sequence).

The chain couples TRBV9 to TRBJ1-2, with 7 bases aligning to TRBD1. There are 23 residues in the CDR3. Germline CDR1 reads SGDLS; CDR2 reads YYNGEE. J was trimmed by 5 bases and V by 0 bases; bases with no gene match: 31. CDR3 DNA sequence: TGTGCCAGCAGCGTAGCTACGTTGCGTGCGGACGGGAGTGGGACAGTAGAAATTTATGGCTACACCTTC. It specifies CASSVATLRADGSGTVEIYGYTF.

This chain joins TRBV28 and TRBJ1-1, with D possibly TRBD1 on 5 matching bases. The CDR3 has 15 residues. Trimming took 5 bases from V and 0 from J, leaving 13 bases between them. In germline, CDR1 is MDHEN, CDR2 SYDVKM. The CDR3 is CASSIAGLMNTEAFF. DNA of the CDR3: TGTGCCAGCAGTATTGCGGGACTCATGAACACTGAAGCTTTCTTT.

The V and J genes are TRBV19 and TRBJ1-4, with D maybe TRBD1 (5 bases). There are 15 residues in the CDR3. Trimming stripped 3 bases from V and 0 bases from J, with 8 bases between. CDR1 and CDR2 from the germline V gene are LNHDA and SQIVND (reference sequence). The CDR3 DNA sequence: TGTGCCAGTAGTATTTACAGGCCAACTAATGAAAAACTGTTTTTT. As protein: CASSIYRPTNEKLFF.

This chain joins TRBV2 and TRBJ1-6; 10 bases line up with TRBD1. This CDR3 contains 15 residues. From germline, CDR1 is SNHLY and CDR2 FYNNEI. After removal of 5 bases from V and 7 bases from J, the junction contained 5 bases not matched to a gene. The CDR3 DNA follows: TGTGCCAGCAGTTTCCCGGGACAGGGGAATTCACCCCTCCACTTT. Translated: CASSFPGQGNSPLHF.

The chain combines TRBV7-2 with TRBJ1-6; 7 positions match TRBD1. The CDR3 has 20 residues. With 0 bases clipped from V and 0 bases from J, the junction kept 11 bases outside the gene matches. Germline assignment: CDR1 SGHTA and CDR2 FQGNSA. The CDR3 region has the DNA TGTGCCAGCAGCTTAGCGAGGTGGGACAGCCGGGCCTCCTATAATTCACCCCTCCACTTT. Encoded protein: CASSLARWDSRASYNSPLHF.